The 5 T cell receptor beta chains in this list originate from one sample, sequenced in a study of T cells in localized non-small cell lung cancer. TCRdb's copy holds only in-frame clones and misses some; the assay was immunoSEQ multiplex PCR. The data contain 70,000 to 100,000 clones, 80% of them singletons. This specimen consisted of peripheral blood, obtained before any cancer treatment. Receptors originate from a female donor aged 60 or older with stage I lung adenocarcinoma.

The genes are TRBV6-1 and TRBJ1-1; tentatively, D is TRBD1 (5 bases). The germline gives CDR1 MNHNS, CDR2 SASEGT. The CDR3 has 15 amino acids. Trimming removed 3 bases from V and 10 bases from J, with 21 bases in between. The CDR3 spells CASSDPGPPTQGAFF. CDR3 coding DNA: TGTGCCAGCAGTGACCCGGGACCCCCGACCCAGGGAGCTTTCTTT.

This sequence joins TRBV7-2 and TRBJ1-2; the D is unclear. V was trimmed by 5 bases and J by 0 bases, leaving 13 bases between them. Germline assignment: CDR1 SGHTA and CDR2 FQGNSA. This CDR3 region has 15 residues. Written as DNA, the CDR3 is TGTGCCAGCAGCCAGAGGCAGATGACTAACTATGGCTACACCTTC. Protein: CASSQRQMTNYGYTF.

The chain uses TRBV19 and TRBJ1-5; tentatively, D is TRBD1 (5 bases). V was trimmed by 0 bases and J by 7 bases, leaving 13 bases between them. The germline V gene has CDR1 LNHDA and CDR2 SQIVND (reference sequence). The CDR3 loop spans 15 amino acids. The CDR3 DNA reads TGTGCCAGTAGTATAGACCCCACAGGACCACAGCCCCAGCATTTT. Protein product: CASSIDPTGPQPQHF. Full variable domain (missing parts from reference TRBV19 and TRBJ1-5): DGGITQSPKYLFRKEGQNVTLSCEQNLNHDAMYWYRQDPGQGLRLIYYSQIVNDFQKGDIAEGYSVSREKKESFPLTVTSAQKNPTAFYLCASSIDPTGPQPQHFGDGTRLSIL.

The chain uses TRBV5-4 and TRBJ1-2, with D possibly matching TRBD1 (6 bases). The CDR3 runs 13 residues. The V end lost 1 base, the J end lost 4 bases, and 8 bases lay between the germline ends. Germline V gives CDR1 SGHNT, CDR2 YYREEE (reference sequence). The CDR3 DNA reads TGTGCCAGCAGCTTGAGAGGGGGCTATGGCTACACCTTC. It encodes CASSLRGGYGYTF.

This clone was counted a few times. The gene calls are TRBV30 and TRBJ2-7; 10 bases align to TRBD1. Per the germline V gene, CDR1 is GTSNPN and CDR2 is SVGIG (reference sequence). Trimming at V came to 1 base and at J to 2 bases, leaving 5 bases not matched to a gene. The CDR3 has 15 amino acids. CDR3 protein: CAWSALGTGAYEQYF. CDR3 in DNA: TGTGCCTGGAGTGCCCTGGGGACAGGGGCCTACGAGCAGTACTTC.